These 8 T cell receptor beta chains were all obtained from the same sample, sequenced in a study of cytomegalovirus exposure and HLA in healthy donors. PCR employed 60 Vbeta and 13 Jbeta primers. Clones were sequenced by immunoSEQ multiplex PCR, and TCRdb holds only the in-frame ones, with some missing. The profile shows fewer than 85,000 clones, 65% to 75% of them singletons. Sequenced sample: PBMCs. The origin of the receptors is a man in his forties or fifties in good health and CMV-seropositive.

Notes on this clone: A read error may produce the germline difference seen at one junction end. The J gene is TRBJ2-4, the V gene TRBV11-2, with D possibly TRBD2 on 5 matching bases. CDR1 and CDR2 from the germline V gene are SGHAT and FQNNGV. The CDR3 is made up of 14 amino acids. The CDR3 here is CASSEGIAQNIQYF. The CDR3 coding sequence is TGTGCCAGCAGTGAGGGAATAGCCCAAAACATTCAGTACTTC.

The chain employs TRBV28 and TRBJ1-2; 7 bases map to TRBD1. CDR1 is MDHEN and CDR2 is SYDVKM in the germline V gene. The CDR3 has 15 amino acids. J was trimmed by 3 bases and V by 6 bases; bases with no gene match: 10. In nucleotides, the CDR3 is TGTGCCAGCAGAAAGGGTTGGACAGGAGACTATGGCTACACCTTC. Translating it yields CASRKGWTGDYGYTF.

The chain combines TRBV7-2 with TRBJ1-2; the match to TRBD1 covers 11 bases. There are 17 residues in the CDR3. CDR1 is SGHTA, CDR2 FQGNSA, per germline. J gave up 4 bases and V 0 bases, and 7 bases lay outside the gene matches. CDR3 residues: CASSLAPGTGGIYGYTF. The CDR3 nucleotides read TGTGCCAGCAGCTTAGCGCCCGGGACAGGGGGGATCTATGGCTACACCTTC. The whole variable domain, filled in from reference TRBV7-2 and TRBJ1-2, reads GAGVSQSPSNKVTEKGKDVELRCDPISGHTALYWYRQSLGQGLEFLIYFQGNSAPDKSGLPSDRFSAERTGGSVSTLTIQRTQQEDSAVYLCASSLAPGTGGIYGYTFGSGTRLTVV.

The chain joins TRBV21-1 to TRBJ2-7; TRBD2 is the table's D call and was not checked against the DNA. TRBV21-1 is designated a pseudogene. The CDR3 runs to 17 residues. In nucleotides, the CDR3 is TGTGCCAGCAGCAAAGGCCGTGACGGGGGTTACTCCTACGAGCAGTACTTC. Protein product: CASSKGRDGGYSYEQYF.

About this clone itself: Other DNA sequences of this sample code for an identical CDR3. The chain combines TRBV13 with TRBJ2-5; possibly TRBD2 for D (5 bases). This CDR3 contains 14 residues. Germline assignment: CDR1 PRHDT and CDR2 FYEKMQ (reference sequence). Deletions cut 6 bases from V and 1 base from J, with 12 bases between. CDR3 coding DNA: TGTGCCAGCAGTCCACGGGGTGTCCAAGAGACCCAGTACTTC. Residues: CASSPRGVQETQYF.

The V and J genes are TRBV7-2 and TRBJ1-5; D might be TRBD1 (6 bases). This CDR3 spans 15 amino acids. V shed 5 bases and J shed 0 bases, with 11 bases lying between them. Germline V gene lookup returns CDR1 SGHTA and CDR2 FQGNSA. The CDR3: CASSVDRTSNQPQHF. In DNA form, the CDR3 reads TGTGCCAGCAGCGTCGACAGGACTAGCAATCAGCCCCAGCATTTT.

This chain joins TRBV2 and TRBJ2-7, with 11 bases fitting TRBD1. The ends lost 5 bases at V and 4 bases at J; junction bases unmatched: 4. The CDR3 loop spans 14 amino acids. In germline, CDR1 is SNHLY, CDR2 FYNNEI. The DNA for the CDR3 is TGTGCCAGCAGTTCGGACAGGGGGCTTTACGAGCAGTACTTC. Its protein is CASSSDRGLYEQYF.

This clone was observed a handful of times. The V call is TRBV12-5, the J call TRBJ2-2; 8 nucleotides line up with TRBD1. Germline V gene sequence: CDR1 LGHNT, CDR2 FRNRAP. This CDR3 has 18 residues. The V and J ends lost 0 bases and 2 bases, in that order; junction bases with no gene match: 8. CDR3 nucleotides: TGTGCTAGTGGTTTGGTCCCGGGACAGGCCTCAAACACCGGGGAGCTGTTTTTT. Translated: CASGLVPGQASNTGELFF.